These T cell receptor beta chains were read from a single sample in a study of identical twins. A single record per CDR3 protein comes from TCRdb applying MiXCR to the 5' RACE reads. This sample has around 450,000 distinct CDR3 sequences, with 13% to 15% found just once. These data were also reused for a study on yellow fever vaccine responses in identical twins.

Input material: CD4+ T cells sorted from blood. These receptors came from a woman aged 18-29 years in good health. The CDR3 runs from the conserved cysteine through the conserved F or W. D genes are given only for firm matches. Clone sizes are given selectively: once, few, many, or a class where the clone is expanded.

V: TRBV29-1
J: TRBJ2-7
size: many
D: .
DNA: TGCAGCGCCCTGGACAGCCCCTACGAGCAGTACTTC
CDR3: CSALDSPYEQYF

V: TRBV4-3
J: TRBJ1-6
size: .
D: .
DNA: TGCGCCAGCAGCCAAGAGTATGGTAATTCACCCCTCCACTTT
CDR3: CASSQEYGNSPLHF

V: TRBV28
J: TRBJ2-2
size: .
D: .
DNA: TGTGCCAGCAGACACCCAAACACCGGGGAGCTGTTTTTT
CDR3: CASRHPNTGELFF

V: TRBV19
J: TRBJ2-2
size: .
D: TRBD2
DNA: TGTGCCACCACAAGGAGCAGCGGGGGGGCGTCGAACACCGGGGAGCTGTTTTTT
CDR3: CATTRSSGGASNTGELFF

V: TRBV5-1
J: TRBJ2-5
size: .
D: TRBD2
DNA: TGCGCCAGCAGAACACTAGCGGGGTACGAAGAGACCCAGTACTTC
CDR3: CASRTLAGYEETQYF

V: TRBV29-1
J: TRBJ1-4
size: .
D: .
DNA: TGCAGCGTTGATGGGGGGGGTGAAAAACTGTTTTTT
CDR3: CSVDGGGEKLFF

V: TRBV24-1
J: TRBJ2-2
size: .
D: .
DNA: TGTGCCACCAGTGACAGAGAGAGGAGGGGGGACGGGGAGCTGTTTTTT
CDR3: CATSDRERRGDGELFF

V: TRBV12-3/TRBV12-4
J: TRBJ2-5
size: many
D: TRBD2
DNA: TGTGCCAGCAGTTTCTTCAGCGGGAGTTTGGGGGAGACCCAGTACTTC
CDR3: CASSFFSGSLGETQYF

V: TRBV4-3
J: TRBJ2-7
size: .
D: .
DNA: TGCGCCAGCAGCCAAGATCTTGGACTCTTCTCCTACGAGCAGTACTTC
CDR3: CASSQDLGLFSYEQYF

V: TRBV5-1
J: TRBJ2-7
size: few
D: TRBD2
DNA: TGCGCCAGCGCTACGGGAGGATTGCCTTCCTACGAGCAGTACTTC
CDR3: CASATGGLPSYEQYF

V: TRBV20-1
J: TRBJ1-1
size: many
D: .
DNA: TGCAGTGCTAGAACGGGGACTGAAGCTTTCTTT
CDR3: CSARTGTEAFF

V: TRBV9
J: TRBJ2-2
size: .
D: .
DNA: TGTGCCAGCAGCGGACGTGCCGGGGAGCTGTTTTTT
CDR3: CASSGRAGELFF

V: TRBV7-9
J: TRBJ2-1
size: few
D: TRBD2
DNA: TGTGCCAGCAGCTTAATACTAGCGGGAGCCCCCGTTGAGCAGTTCTTC
CDR3: CASSLILAGAPVEQFF

V: TRBV18
J: TRBJ2-7
size: many
D: .
DNA: TGTGCCAGCTCACCTAACAGGGACGAGCAGTACTTC
CDR3: CASSPNRDEQYF

V: TRBV5-1
J: TRBJ1-2
size: few
D: TRBD1
DNA: TGCGCCAGCCGAGAAACAGGGGGTGTCTATGGCTACACCTTC
CDR3: CASRETGGVYGYTF

V: TRBV5-1
J: TRBJ2-1
size: many
D: .
DNA: TGCGCCAGCAGCTTGGCGAAGAGCTCCTACAATGAGCAGTTCTTC
CDR3: CASSLAKSSYNEQFF

V: TRBV12-3/TRBV12-4
J: TRBJ2-3
size: many
D: .
DNA: TGTGCCAGCAGTCCAAGACAGTTTCCTAGCACAGATACGCAGTATTTT
CDR3: CASSPRQFPSTDTQYF

V: TRBV7-8
J: TRBJ1-1
size: few
D: .
DNA: TGTGCCAGCAGCCACAAATGGAACACTGAAGCTTTCTTT
CDR3: CASSHKWNTEAFF

V: TRBV28
J: TRBJ1-5
size: many
D: .
DNA: TGTGCCAGCACATCCCCGGTGAGGGAGGGTAATCAGCCCCAGCATTTT
CDR3: CASTSPVREGNQPQHF

V: TRBV4-1
J: TRBJ2-2
size: .
D: .
DNA: TGCGCCAGCAGCCCGGAGGAGGGGGGCGGGAACACCGGGGAGCTGTTTTTT
CDR3: CASSPEEGGGNTGELFF

V: TRBV7-7
J: TRBJ2-1
size: .
D: .
DNA: TGTGCTAGCAGCTTACAGGGCCGAGGGAATGAGCAGTTCTTC
CDR3: CASSLQGRGNEQFF

V: TRBV28
J: TRBJ2-7
size: few
D: TRBD1
DNA: TGTGCCAGCACTACGGACAGGGGGGAGTACTTC
CDR3: CASTTDRGEYF

V: TRBV28
J: TRBJ2-4
size: few
D: .
DNA: TGTGCCAGCAGTTTACTGGGGCTAGATAAAAACATTCAGTACTTC
CDR3: CASSLLGLDKNIQYF

V: TRBV6-1
J: TRBJ2-7
size: .
D: TRBD2
DNA: TGTGCCAGCAGCTCGATGACTAGCGGGGGGCCCTACGAGCAGTACTTC
CDR3: CASSSMTSGGPYEQYF

V: TRBV10-3
J: TRBJ2-5
size: .
D: .
DNA: TGTGCCATCAGTGAGGCCCAAGGCACAGGCGGAGGGGCCCAGTACTTC
CDR3: CAISEAQGTGGGAQYF

V: TRBV28
J: TRBJ1-1
size: few
D: TRBD1
DNA: TGTGCCAGCATCGCTAACAGGGGTGCTGAAGCTTTCTTT
CDR3: CASIANRGAEAFF

V: TRBV28
J: TRBJ2-7
size: .
D: .
DNA: TGTGCCAGCACCCTGGGCTCCTACGAGCAGTACTTC
CDR3: CASTLGSYEQYF

V: TRBV6-2/TRBV6-3
J: TRBJ2-1
size: many
D: TRBD1
DNA: TGTGCCAGCAGTTTCGCACAGGGGCTTACCTACAATGAGCAGTTCTTC
CDR3: CASSFAQGLTYNEQFF

V: TRBV5-1
J: TRBJ2-3
size: few
D: TRBD2
DNA: TGCGCCAGCAGCCTCATGACTAGCGGGAACACAGATACGCAGTATTTT
CDR3: CASSLMTSGNTDTQYF

V: TRBV3-1
J: TRBJ2-3
size: .
D: .
DNA: TGTGCCAGCAGCCTACGGACACCAAAAGGCGCAGATACGCAGTATTTT
CDR3: CASSLRTPKGADTQYF

V: TRBV20-1
J: TRBJ1-5
size: .
D: TRBD1
DNA: TGCAGTGCTAGAGATCCCCGGGACAGGGAAAAGCCCCAGCATTTT
CDR3: CSARDPRDREKPQHF

V: TRBV12-3/TRBV12-4
J: TRBJ2-7
size: many
D: TRBD2
DNA: TGTGCCAGCAGTTTGGCGGGGGGGCCCTACGAGCAGTACTTC
CDR3: CASSLAGGPYEQYF

V: TRBV7-2
J: TRBJ1-1
size: .
D: .
DNA: TGTGCCAGCAGCCTGCACAAGAACACTGAAGCTTTCTTT
CDR3: CASSLHKNTEAFF

V: TRBV19
J: TRBJ2-6
size: few
D: .
DNA: TGTGCCAGTAGTACCCGTGGGCTAGCTGCTGGGGCCAACGTCCTGACTTTC
CDR3: CASSTRGLAAGANVLTF

V: TRBV7-8
J: TRBJ2-2
size: few
D: TRBD1
DNA: TGTGCCAGCAGCTTGGACAGGGGTTTTTTTGCGAACACCGGGGAGCTGTTTTTT
CDR3: CASSLDRGFFANTGELFF

V: TRBV20-1
J: TRBJ1-6
size: few
D: TRBD1
DNA: TGCAGTGCTAGAGACGTTATCAGGGGGCAGAATTCACCCCTCCACTTT
CDR3: CSARDVIRGQNSPLHF

V: TRBV7-2
J: TRBJ1-2
size: .
D: .
DNA: TGTGCCAGCAGCTCCTGGGTATACTATGGCTACACCTTC
CDR3: CASSSWVYYGYTF

V: TRBV6-1
J: TRBJ1-4
size: .
D: TRBD1
DNA: TGTGCCACCATGACAGGGGGACGAGAAAAACTGTTTTTT
CDR3: CATMTGGREKLFF

V: TRBV7-9
J: TRBJ1-6
size: .
D: TRBD1
DNA: TGTGCCAGCAGCTCAGGGACAGGGGAGAATTCACCCCTCCACTTT
CDR3: CASSSGTGENSPLHF

V: TRBV6-4
J: TRBJ1-1
size: .
D: TRBD1
DNA: TGTGCCAGCAGTGAACAGGGGGCAGGCACTGAAGCTTTCTTT
CDR3: CASSEQGAGTEAFF

V: TRBV20-1
J: TRBJ2-5
size: many
D: TRBD2
DNA: TGCAGTGCTACTAGACTAGCGCAGGAGGGGTACCAAGAGACCCAGTACTTC
CDR3: CSATRLAQEGYQETQYF

V: TRBV19
J: TRBJ2-7
size: .
D: .
DNA: TGTGCCAGTAGTATAGGCCCCGGGGCTTCCTACGAGCAGTACTTC
CDR3: CASSIGPGASYEQYF

V: TRBV3-1
J: TRBJ2-1
size: .
D: TRBD2
DNA: TGTGCCAGCAGCCAAGGTAGTGCGGGAGGGGACAATGAGCAGTTCTTC
CDR3: CASSQGSAGGDNEQFF

V: TRBV20-1
J: TRBJ2-1
size: few
D: TRBD1
DNA: TGCAGTGCTAGAGAAAGACAGGGGGATAGCTACAATGAGCAGTTCTTC
CDR3: CSARERQGDSYNEQFF

V: TRBV18
J: TRBJ1-1
size: few
D: TRBD1
DNA: TGTGCCAGCTCACCCGACAGGGCTGCACCTGAGGCTTTCTTT
CDR3: CASSPDRAAPEAFF